A single T cell receptor beta chain is shown here with its context. No cognate antigen has been identified for it. The record has no base qualities; no much larger clone is one base away. The record originates from a study of blood T cell repertoires in COVID-19 (TCRdb year 2020). In terms of the full investigation: Collaborator samples came from the United States, Italy and Spain and covered acute and convalescent phases of COVID-19. The samples were drawn from the first 160 participants of the ongoing ImmuneRACE study and from 950 to 1,500 subjects provided by 6 global collaborators. The material from the prospective study consisted of cDNA or gDNA derived from T cells, B-cell-depleted T cells, or PBMCs. Deeply sampled blood TCRbeta repertoires from subjects exposed to, actively infected with, or recovered from COVID-19 were included in the dataset. The repertoires were released in a freely available public database meant as a resource for research on the immune response to SARS-CoV-2. Where HLA class I and class II types were available, the types were taken from metadata supplied by the sample provider, not from assay-based typing. The sample metadata nearly always contained a de-identified subject ID, COVID-19 status, age in years and sex.

The collaborating institutions used their own protocols to collect whole blood in K2EDTA tubes. For TCRbeta analysis, collaborators shipped samples in one of three forms: frozen whole blood, isolated PBMCs, or DNA extracted from either of those sample types. Study-wide conclusions, independent of this receptor: The quantity of clinical and demographic metadata differed by source and by participant and was supplied without curation.

TCRbeta CDR3 regions were amplified from genomic DNA using the immunoSEQ Assay, a bias-controlled multiplex PCR. In the original analysis: Within the assay, amplification of reference gene primers was used to estimate how many nucleated cells each sample contained. Sequence reads were collapsed and filtered to measure the absolute abundance of every unique TCRbeta CDR3 rearrangement. For each sample, productive Simpson clonality was calculated as the square root of Simpson's diversity index over productive rearrangements. This is the immuneACCESS table as TCRdb keeps it, with only in-frame sequences that have V and J called. A part of the clones is gone; compared with another copy, unresolved V genes explain less than half, and the rest is unexplained. That table is the source of V, J and clone size, and D and trimming were worked out from the DNA. This sample comprises about 73,000 clones, about 86% of them detected only once. The ten largest clonotypes hold 5.3% of the sample.

V gives up 2 bases and J gives up 5 bases, and the segment between their germline ends measures 7 bases. Spanning cysteine to phenylalanine, the CDR3 consists of 13 amino acids. Solely the CDR3 DNA is kept, with 39 bases framed from the first base. Based on the germline V gene, the CDR1 and CDR2 sequences are SGHTA and FQGTGA. The sample comprised peripheral blood. Recombination connected TRBV7-3 to TRBJ2-1; the D gene identity is not certain. This sequence was found in a man aged 50-60 years with active COVID-19. The DNA is as follows: TGTGCCAGCAGCTTAGCGGCCAACAATGAGCAGTTCTTC. Protein translation: CASSLAANNEQFF.